These T cell receptor beta chains were read from a single sample in a study of shared clonotypes between healthy human individuals. Produced via immunoSEQ multiplex PCR; TCRdb's table is partial and in-frame only. The table records some 2.3 million clones, just over 90% of them present only once. Sequenced material: naive CD4+ T cells from PBMCs. The receptors here all came from a man aged 18 to 29 in good health. Some clones in this sample may be carry-over from other donors' samples. Each CDR3 is given with its conserved first and last residue. A D gene is named only where the DNA matches it firmly. Clone size is shown for a subset of rows, as once, few, many or a class of expanded clone.

V,size,length,J,D,CDR3,DNA
TRBV7-8,.,17,TRBJ2-1,TRBD2,CASSLAFSSGSYNEQFF,TGTGCCAGCAGCTTAGCGTTCTCTAGCGGGAGTTACAATGAGCAGTTCTTC
TRBV5-1,.,15,TRBJ2-1,TRBD1,CASTLEGATWDEQFF,TGCGCCAGCACCCTCGAGGGGGCTACATGGGATGAGCAGTTCTTC
TRBV7-9,.,15,TRBJ2-2,TRBD1,CASSNGQVNTGELFF,TGTGCCAGCAGCAACGGACAGGTGAACACCGGGGAGCTGTTTTTT
TRBV5-1,.,14,TRBJ2-7,.,CASSPPGTSVEQYF,TGCGCCAGCAGCCCACCCGGGACATCCGTCGAGCAGTACTTC
TRBV6-6,once,13,TRBJ1-1,.,CASTRTANTEAFF,TGTGCCAGCACCCGGACGGCGAACACTGAAGCTTTCTTT
TRBV9,.,16,TRBJ1-2,.,CASSVSSQGEVGGYTF,TGTGCCAGCAGCGTAAGTAGCCAGGGCGAGGTCGGTGGCTACACCTTC
TRBV15,once,11,TRBJ1-2,.,CATSGTRGYTF,TGTGCCACCAGCGGCACCCGCGGCTACACCTTC
TRBV6-5,.,13,TRBJ1-5,.,CASSGGADQPQHF,TGTGCCAGCTCCGGGGGGGCTGATCAGCCCCAGCATTTT
TRBV28,.,15,TRBJ1-1,.,CASSLSAYMNTEAFF,TGTGCCAGCAGTTTATCGGCGTACATGAACACTGAAGCTTTCTTT
TRBV6-4,.,15,TRBJ2-1,TRBD1,CASSDTGTGDNEQFF,TGTGCCAGCAGTGACACCGGGACAGGAGACAATGAGCAGTTCTTC
TRBV4-1,.,15,TRBJ2-1,TRBD2,CASSPGLAAYNEQFF,TGCGCCAGCAGCCCTGGACTAGCTGCCTACAATGAGCAGTTCTTC
TRBV18,.,13,TRBJ1-1,.,CASSLGQNTEAFF,TGTGCCAGCTCACTAGGACAGAACACTGAAGCTTTCTTT
TRBV5-1,.,13,TRBJ1-5,.,CASSQEPNQPQHF,TGCGCCAGCAGTCAGGAACCCAATCAGCCCCAGCATTTT
TRBV5-4,.,15,TRBJ2-1,.,CASSQNTVSYNEQFF,TGTGCCAGCAGCCAAAACACAGTTTCCTACAATGAGCAGTTCTTC
TRBV4-1,.,16,TRBJ2-3,TRBD2,CASSQGLAGSPDTQYF,TGCGCCAGCAGCCAGGGTCTAGCGGGGTCGCCAGATACGCAGTATTTT
TRBV19,.,16,TRBJ1-4,.,CASRQSSLATNEKLFF,TGTGCCAGTAGGCAATCGAGTTTGGCAACTAATGAAAAACTGTTTTTT